This TCR beta chain derives from a study of monozygotic twins with inflammatory bowel disease. The CDR3 runs 15 residues. Germline CDR1 reads SGHTA; CDR2 reads FQGNSA. TCRdb reprocessed the 5' RACE reads and stores each CDR3 protein as one record, lacking DNA. Its table records under 150,000 distinct CDR3 sequences. The sequence was collected from a human donor with ulcerative colitis or Crohn's disease, or a healthy co-twin of an affected twin (not recorded which). The sequenced sample was blood. This sequence joins TRBV7-2 and TRBJ1-1. The CDR3 loop reads CASSLMLAVNTEAFF.